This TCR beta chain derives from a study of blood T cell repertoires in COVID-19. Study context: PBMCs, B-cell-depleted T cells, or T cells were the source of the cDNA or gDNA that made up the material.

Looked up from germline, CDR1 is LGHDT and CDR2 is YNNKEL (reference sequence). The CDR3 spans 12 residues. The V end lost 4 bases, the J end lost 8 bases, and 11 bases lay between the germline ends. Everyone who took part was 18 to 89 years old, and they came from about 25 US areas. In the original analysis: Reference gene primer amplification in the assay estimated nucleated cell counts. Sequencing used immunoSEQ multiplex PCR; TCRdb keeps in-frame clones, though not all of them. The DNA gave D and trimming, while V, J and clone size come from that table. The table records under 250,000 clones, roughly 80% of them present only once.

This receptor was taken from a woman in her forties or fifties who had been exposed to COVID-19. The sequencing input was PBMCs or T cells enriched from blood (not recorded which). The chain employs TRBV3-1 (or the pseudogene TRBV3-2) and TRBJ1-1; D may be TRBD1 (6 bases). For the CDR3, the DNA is TGTGCCAGCAGCCTACTGACAGGAGAAGCTTTCTTT. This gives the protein CASSLLTGEAFF.